The 19 T cell receptor beta chains below all came from one sample that was sequenced in a study of T cell repertoires in cytomegalovirus infection. These TCRs' antigens remain unknown. A single record per CDR3 protein comes from TCRdb applying MiXCR to the reads. The data contain about 310,000 distinct CDR3 sequences, 25% of them singletons. This specimen was cultured PBMCs, taken from culture after CMV antigen stimulation. These receptors were obtained from a human donor in good health (CMV status not recorded). Some clones in this sample may be carry-over from other donors' samples.

Ten or more counts support this clonotype. The genes are TRBV10-1 and TRBJ2-1, with 12 bases aligning to TRBD2. Per germline, CDR1 WNHNN and CDR2 SYGVQD (reference sequence). V lost 1 base and J lost 4; bases outside the gene matches: 2. The CDR3 totals 16 residues. CDR3: CASSEWTSGTYNEQFF. The CDR3 DNA sequence: TGCGCCAGCAGTGAGTGGACTAGCGGGACATACAATGAGCAGTTCTTC.

The rearrangement links TRBV6-1 to TRBJ2-1; TRBD1 is a possible D gene (6 bases). In germline, CDR1 is MNHNS, CDR2 SASEGT. V lost 6 bases to trimming and J lost 0 bases, with 15 bases between them. The CDR3 loop spans 16 amino acids. The CDR3 region is CASRGSGTYSYNEQFF. The CDR3 bases are TGTGCCAGCAGAGGATCCGGGACATACTCCTACAATGAGCAGTTCTTC.

The chain couples TRBV7-6 to TRBJ2-2; 7 bases are shared with TRBD2. V was pared by 1 base and J by 4 bases, with 12 bases of the junction left unmatched. The CDR3 has 18 residues. Germline assignment: CDR1 SGHVS and CDR2 FNYEAQ. CDR3 region: CASSLEPGLSGLTGELFF. CDR3 in DNA: TGTGCCAGCAGCTTAGAGCCAGGGCTTAGCGGGCTCACCGGGGAGCTGTTTTTT.

The sample holds a few counts of this clonotype. CDR3 protein: CASSYGQGTEAFF. Here the CDR3 DNA reads TGTGCCAGCAGTTATGGTCAGGGGACTGAAGCTTTCTTT. The chain combines TRBV27 with TRBJ1-1; a possible D gene is TRBD1 (6 bases). This CDR3 contains 13 residues. Trimming left V 4 bases short and J 5 bases short, with 11 bases between. CDR1 MNHEY and CDR2 SMNVEV come from the germline V gene (reference sequence).

V usage is TRBV6-6 and J usage is TRBJ1-2; D gene ambiguous. The V end lost 5 bases, the J end lost 4 bases, and 2 bases lay between the germline ends. The CDR3 runs 10 residues. Looked up from germline, CDR1 is MNHNY and CDR2 is SVGAGI (reference sequence). CDR3 protein: CASSAYGYTF. In DNA form, the CDR3 reads TGTGCCAGCAGTGCCTATGGCTACACCTTC.

This clonotype was picked up a small number of times. This chain uses TRBV12-3 or TRBV12-4 with TRBJ2-4, with D possibly TRBD2 on 6 matching bases. The V end was cut by 3 bases, the J end by 0 bases, with 6 bases between. The CDR3 contains 14 residues. CDR3 protein: CASSFGGAKNIQYF. The CDR3 nucleotides read TGTGCCAGCAGTTTCGGGGGAGCCAAAAACATTCAGTACTTC.

This clonotype has just a few counts. The chain combines TRBV2 with TRBJ2-5, with TRBD2 as a possible D gene (5 bases). Per the germline V gene, CDR1 is SNHLY and CDR2 is FYNNEI. The CDR3 totals 14 residues. Trimming removed 7 bases from V and 2 bases from J, with 14 bases in between. CDR3 protein: CASKRERSQETQYF. The CDR3 coding sequence is TGTGCCAGCAAAAGAGAGCGGAGTCAAGAGACCCAGTACTTC.

V is TRBV5-6 and J is TRBJ2-5, with 8 bases matching TRBD2. CDR3 length: 15 amino acids. The germline V gene has CDR1 SGHDT and CDR2 YYEEEE. Losses at the gene ends were 4 bases for V and 2 bases for J; bases not matched to a gene: 7. This CDR3 is CASSPEIAGQETQYF. CDR3 nucleotides: TGTGCCAGCAGCCCGGAAATAGCGGGACAAGAGACCCAGTACTTC.

This rearrangement joins TRBV19 to TRBJ2-2, with 9 nucleotides matching TRBD1. V was clipped by 6 bases and J by 1 base; unmatched bases: 6. The CDR3 is made up of 16 amino acids. The germline V gene encodes CDR1 LNHDA and CDR2 SQIVND (reference sequence). The DNA for the CDR3 is TGTGCCAGTAGAACTGGGGACAGGGTGAACACCGGGGAGCTGTTTTTT. It is translated as CASRTGDRVNTGELFF. Full variable domain (remainder filled in from reference TRBV19 and TRBJ2-2): DGGITQSPKYLFRKEGQNVTLSCEQNLNHDAMYWYRQDPGQGLRLIYYSQIVNDFQKGDIAEGYSVSREKKESFPLTVTSAQKNPTAFYLCASRTGDRVNTGELFFGEGSRLTVL.

The chain has TRBV20-1 and TRBJ1-2; unclear D gene. Trimming removed 5 bases at V and 6 bases at J, with 19 bases between. The CDR3 covers 14 residues. Germline CDR1 reads DFQATT; CDR2 reads SNEGSKA (reference sequence). The CDR3 bases are TGCAGTGCTGCTGCGGACCGCCTTTGGGATGGCTACACCTTC. Translating gives CSAAADRLWDGYTF.

Many counts were recorded for this clonotype. This chain links TRBV12-3 or TRBV12-4 with TRBJ1-3, with D unresolved. The CDR3 is 14 amino acids. With 6 bases removed from V and 0 bases from J, the gap between germline ends came to 9 bases. The CDR3 loop is CASSPTDSGNTIYF. CDR3 sequence (DNA): TGTGCCAGCAGCCCGACGGACTCTGGAAACACCATATATTTT.

There are a few counts of this clonotype. The chain couples TRBV10-3 to TRBJ2-6; the D is unclear. Germline V CDR1 and CDR2: ENHRY, SYGVKD. Trimming cost V 5 bases and J 1 base, with 3 bases left between them. The CDR3 consists of 13 residues. In DNA form, the CDR3 reads TGTGCCATCAGTCCATCTGGGGCCAACGTCCTGACTTTC. This encodes CAISPSGANVLTF.

V and J are TRBV5-8 and TRBJ2-7, with 8 bases fitting TRBD2. The CDR3 is 13 amino acids. The germline gives CDR1 SGHTS, CDR2 YDEGEE. J gave up 2 bases and V 3 bases, and 1 base lay outside the gene matches. The CDR3 here is CASSSGLAYEQYV. The CDR3 coding sequence is TGTGCCAGCAGCTCGGGACTAGCCTACGAGCAGTACGTC.

This clonotype was seen at least ten times. V usage is TRBV7-2 and J usage is TRBJ1-1; weak D call: TRBD1 (5 bases). Between the trimmed V and J ends, which lost 1 base and 7 bases, there was a span of 13 bases. CDR1 and CDR2 (germline): SGHTA, FQGNSA. CDR3 length equals 14 residues. CDR3 coding DNA: TGTGCCAGCAGCTTAGTCAACAGGAACTTTGAAGCTTTCTTT. This translates into CASSLVNRNFEAFF.

V and J are TRBV6-6 and TRBJ1-2; D is possibly TRBD1 (5 bases). The CDR3 is made up of 14 amino acids. V was clipped by 4 bases and J by 8 bases, with 17 bases between them. Germline V gene lookup returns CDR1 MNHNY and CDR2 SVGAGI (reference sequence). The CDR3 DNA reads TGTGCCAGCAGTTCGGGGGGGATTTCTGACGGCTACACCTTC. This codes for CASSSGGISDGYTF.

This clonotype has more than one count but fewer than ten. J is TRBJ1-6 and V is TRBV6-5; TRBD1 matches at 7 bases. This CDR3 comprises 16 residues. The J segment lost 9 bases and the V segment lost 5 bases, leaving 13 bases of the junction unmatched. Per germline, CDR1 MNHEY and CDR2 SVGAGI. CDR3 loop: CASSPRKGTVFSPLHF. The CDR3 bases are TGTGCCAGCAGTCCCAGAAAGGGGACAGTCTTTTCACCCCTCCACTTT.

This clonotype was seen only a few times. V is TRBV7-3 and J is TRBJ2-3; possibly TRBD1 or TRBD2 for D (5 bases each). The CDR3 is 15 amino acids. V was cut by 5 bases and J by 6 bases, with 18 bases left in between. Germline assignment: CDR1 SGHTA and CDR2 FQGTGA. The CDR3 spells CASSPGTHPSDTQYF. The CDR3 DNA is TGTGCCAGCAGCCCCGGGACCCACCCATCGGATACGCAGTATTTT.

This clonotype was recorded a few times. The V and J genes are TRBV18 and TRBJ1-1; possible D gene TRBD1, 5 bases. The germline V gene has CDR1 KGHSH and CDR2 LQKENI. This CDR3 region has 14 residues. Trimming shortened V by 2 bases and J by 7 bases, and 14 bases separated the two germline ends. This CDR3 is CASSPVSGKGEAFF. The CDR3 bases are TGTGCCAGCTCACCAGTCTCAGGGAAGGGTGAAGCTTTCTTT. The entire variable domain, with the rest obtained from reference TRBV18 and TRBJ1-1, is as follows: NAGVMQNPRHLVRRRGQEARLRCSPMKGHSHVYWYRQLPEEGLKFMVYLQKENIIDESGMPKERFSAEFPKEGPSILRIQQVVRGDSAAYFCASSPVSGKGEAFFGQGTRLTVV.

The chain is built from TRBV19 and TRBJ2-5; 7 bases line up with TRBD1. CDR3 size: 14 residues. Germline CDR1 and CDR2: LNHDA and SQIVND (reference sequence). The trim removed 10 bases at V and 0 bases at J, leaving 8 bases unmatched. The CDR3, as DNA: TGTGCCACGTCAATACAGGGGAACCAAGAGACCCAGTACTTC. Translated, it gives CATSIQGNQETQYF.